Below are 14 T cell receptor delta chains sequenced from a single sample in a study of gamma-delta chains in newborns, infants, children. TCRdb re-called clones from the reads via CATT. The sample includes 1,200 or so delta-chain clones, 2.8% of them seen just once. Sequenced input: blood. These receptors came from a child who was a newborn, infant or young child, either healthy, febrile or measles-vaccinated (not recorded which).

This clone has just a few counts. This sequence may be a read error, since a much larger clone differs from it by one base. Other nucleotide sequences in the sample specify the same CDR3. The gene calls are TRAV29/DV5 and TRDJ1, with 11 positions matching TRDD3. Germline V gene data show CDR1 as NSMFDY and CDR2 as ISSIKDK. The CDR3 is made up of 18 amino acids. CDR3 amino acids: CAARTSFGGYGATDKLIF. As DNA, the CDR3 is TGTGCAGCAAGGACTTCGTTTGGGGGATACGGGGCCACCGATAAGCTCATCTTT.

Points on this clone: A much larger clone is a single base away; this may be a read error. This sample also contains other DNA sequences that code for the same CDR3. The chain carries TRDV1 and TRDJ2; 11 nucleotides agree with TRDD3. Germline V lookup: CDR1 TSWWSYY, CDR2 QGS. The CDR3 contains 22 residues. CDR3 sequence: CALGEPPTGDWGIVFGTAQLFF. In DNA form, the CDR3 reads TGCGCTCTTGGGGAACCTCCTACGGGGGACTGGGGGATAGTTTTTGGGACAGCACAACTCTTCTTT.

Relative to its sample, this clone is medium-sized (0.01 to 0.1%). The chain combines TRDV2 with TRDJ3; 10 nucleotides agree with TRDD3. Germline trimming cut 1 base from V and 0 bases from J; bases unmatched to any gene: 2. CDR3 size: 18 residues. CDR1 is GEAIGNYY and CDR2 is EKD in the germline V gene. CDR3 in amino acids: CACDTGGYSSWDTRQMFF. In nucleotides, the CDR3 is TGTGCCTGTGACACTGGGGGATACAGCTCCTGGGACACCCGACAGATGTTTTTC.

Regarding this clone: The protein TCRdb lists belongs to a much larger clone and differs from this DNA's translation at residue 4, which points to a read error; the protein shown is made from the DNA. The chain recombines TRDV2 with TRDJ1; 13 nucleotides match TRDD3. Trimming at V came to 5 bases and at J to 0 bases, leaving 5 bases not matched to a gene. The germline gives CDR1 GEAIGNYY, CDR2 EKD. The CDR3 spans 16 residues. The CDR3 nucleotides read TGTGCCTGTGGCACACTGGGGGATACGCACACCGATAAACTCATCTTT. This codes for CACGTLGDTHTDKLIF.

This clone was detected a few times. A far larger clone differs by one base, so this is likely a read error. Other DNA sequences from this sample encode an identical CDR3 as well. CDR3 residues: CACDTVGASGEQLFF. In DNA form, the CDR3 reads TGTGCCTGCGACACCGTGGGGGCCTCGGGAGAACAACTCTTCTTT. The chain combines TRDV2 with TRDJ2; TRDD3 might be the D (6 bases). The CDR3 loop spans 15 amino acids. Germline CDR1 GEAIGNYY, CDR2 EKD.

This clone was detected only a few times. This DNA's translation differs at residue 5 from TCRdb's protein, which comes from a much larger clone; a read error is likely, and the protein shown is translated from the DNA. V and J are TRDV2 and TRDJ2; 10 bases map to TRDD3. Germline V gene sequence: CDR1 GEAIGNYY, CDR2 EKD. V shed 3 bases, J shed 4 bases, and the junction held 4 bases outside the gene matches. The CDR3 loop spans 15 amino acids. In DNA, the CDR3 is TGTGCCTGTGACGCCGTGGGGGATACGACAGCACAACTCTTCTTT. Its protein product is CACDAVGDTTAQLFF.

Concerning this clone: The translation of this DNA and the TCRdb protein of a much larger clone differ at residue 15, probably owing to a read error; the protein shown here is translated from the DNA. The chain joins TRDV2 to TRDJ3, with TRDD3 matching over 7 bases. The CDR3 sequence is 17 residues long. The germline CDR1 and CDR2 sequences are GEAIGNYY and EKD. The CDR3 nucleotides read TGTGCCTGTGACACCTGGGGGAGCTCCTGGGACACCCGACAGGTGTTTTTC. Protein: CACDTWGSSWDTRQVFF.

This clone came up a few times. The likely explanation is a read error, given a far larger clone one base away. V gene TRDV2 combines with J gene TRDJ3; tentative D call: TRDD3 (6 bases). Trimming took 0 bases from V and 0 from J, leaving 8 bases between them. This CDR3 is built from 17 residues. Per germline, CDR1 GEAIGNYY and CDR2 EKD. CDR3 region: CACDTWGGSWDTRQMFF. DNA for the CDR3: TGTGCCTGTGACACCTGGGGGGGCTCCTGGGACACCCGACAGATGTTTTTC.

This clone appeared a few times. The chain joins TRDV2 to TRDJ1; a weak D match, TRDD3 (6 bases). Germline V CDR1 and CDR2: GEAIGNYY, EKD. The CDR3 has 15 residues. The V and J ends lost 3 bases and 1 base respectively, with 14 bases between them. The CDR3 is CACDSLGASTDKLIF. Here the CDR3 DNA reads TGTGCCTGTGACTCATTGGGGGCCTCCACCGATAAACTCATCTTT.

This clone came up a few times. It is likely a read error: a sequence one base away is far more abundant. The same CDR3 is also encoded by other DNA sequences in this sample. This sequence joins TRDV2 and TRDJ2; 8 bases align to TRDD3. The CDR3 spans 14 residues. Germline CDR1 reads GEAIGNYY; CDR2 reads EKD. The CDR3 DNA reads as TGCGCCTGTGACACCTGGGGGATGACAGCACAACTCTTCTTT. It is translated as CACDTWGMTAQLFF.

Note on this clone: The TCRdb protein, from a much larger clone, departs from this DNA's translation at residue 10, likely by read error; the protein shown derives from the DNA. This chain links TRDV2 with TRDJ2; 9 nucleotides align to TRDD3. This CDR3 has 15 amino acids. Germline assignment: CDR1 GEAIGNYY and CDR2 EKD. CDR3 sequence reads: CACDTLGDLKAQLFF. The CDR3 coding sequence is TGTGCCTGTGACACGCTGGGGGATTTGAAAGCACAACTCTTCTTT.

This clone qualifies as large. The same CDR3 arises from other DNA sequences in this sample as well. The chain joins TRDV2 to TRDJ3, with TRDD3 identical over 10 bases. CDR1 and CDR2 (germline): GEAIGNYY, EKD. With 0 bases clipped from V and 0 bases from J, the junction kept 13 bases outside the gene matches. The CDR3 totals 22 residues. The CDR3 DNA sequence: TGTGCCTGTGACACCGTCGCCACTGGGGGATCACTAGGCTCCTGGGACACCCGACAGATGTTTTTC. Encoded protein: CACDTVATGGSLGSWDTRQMFF.

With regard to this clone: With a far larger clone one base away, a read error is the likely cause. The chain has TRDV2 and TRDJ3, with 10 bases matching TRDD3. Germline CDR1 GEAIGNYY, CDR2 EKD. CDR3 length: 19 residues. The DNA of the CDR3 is TGTGCCTGTGACACTGGGGGATACTGGAGCTCCTGGGGCACCCGACAGATGTTTTTC. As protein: CACDTGGYWSSWGTRQMFF.

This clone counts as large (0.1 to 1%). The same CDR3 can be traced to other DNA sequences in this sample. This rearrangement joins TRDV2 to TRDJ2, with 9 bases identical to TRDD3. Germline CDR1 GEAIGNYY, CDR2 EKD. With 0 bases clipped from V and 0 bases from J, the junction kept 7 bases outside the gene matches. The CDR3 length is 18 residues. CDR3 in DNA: TGTGCCTGTGACACCCTACTGGGGGACTACTCTTTGACAGCACAACTCTTCTTT. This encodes CACDTLLGDYSLTAQLFF.